The 32 T cell receptor beta chains below all came from one sample that was sequenced in a study of CD8+CD57+ T cells in acquired aplastic anemia. Before being chosen for sequencing, patients had shown CD8+CD57+ cell expansion by flow cytometry. TCR beta VDJ and CDR3 profiling used genomic DNA as template. Using its own MiXCR run on the reads, TCRdb lists one record per CDR3 protein. This sample yields under 150,000 distinct CDR3 sequences, of which 40% are seen a single time; over 2% belongs to the top ten. Sequencing used sorted CD4+, CD8+, or CD8+CD57+ T cells (not recorded which) from PBMCs. These receptors were obtained from a human donor with aplastic anemia.

This clonotype was seen at least ten times. The chain combines TRBV11-1 with TRBJ2-3; 14 bases agree with TRBD2. Germline-derived CDR1 and CDR2 are SGHAT and FQDESV (reference sequence). V trimming: 0 bases; J trimming: 4 bases; junction bases outside the gene matches: 9. This CDR3 spans 19 amino acids. DNA for the CDR3: TGTGCCAGCAGCTTAGCTATGACTAGCGGGGGGGCATCGCCAGATACGCAGTATTTT. This sequence encodes CASSLAMTSGGASPDTQYF.

At least ten counts were recorded for this clonotype. V gene TRBV27 combines with J gene TRBJ1-1, with TRBD1 identical over 10 bases. The CDR3 length is 14 residues. CDR1 and CDR2 (germline): MNHEY, SMNVEV (reference sequence). After removal of 5 bases from V and 5 bases from J, the junction contained 5 bases not matched to a gene. The CDR3 DNA follows: TGTGCCAGCAGTCTCCGGGACAGGGGAACTGAAGCTTTCTTT. Its protein product is CASSLRDRGTEAFF.

The chain combines TRBV7-9 with TRBJ1-1; D not certain. Germline-derived CDR1 and CDR2 are SEHNR and FQNEAQ (reference sequence). Trimming removed 5 bases from V and 1 base from J, with 8 bases in between. The CDR3 runs 13 residues. The chain's CDR3 is CASSISENTEAFF. The DNA of the CDR3 is TGTGCCAGCAGCATTAGCGAGAACACTGAAGCTTTCTTT. The variable domain in full, with the rest retrieved from reference TRBV7-9 and TRBJ1-1, is DTGVSQNPRHKITKRGQNVTFRCDPISEHNRLYWYRQTLGQGPEFLTYFQNEAQLEKSRLLSDRFSAERPKGSFSTLEIQRTEQGDSAMYLCASSISENTEAFFGQGTRLTVV.

As regards this clonotype: One base away lies a much larger clone, so this may be a sequencing read error. The chain employs TRBV5-1 and TRBJ2-2; D gene ambiguous. Per the germline V gene, CDR1 is SGHRS and CDR2 is YFSETQ. The CDR3 is made up of 14 amino acids. CDR3 amino acids: CPSSLAAGTGELFF. In DNA, the CDR3 is TGCCCCAGCAGCTTGGCAGCAGGAACCGGGGAGCTGTTTTTT. Combining the CDR3 with reference TRBV5-1 and TRBJ2-2 gives the whole variable domain KAGVTQTPRYLIKTRGQQVTLSCSPISGHRSVSWYQQTPGQGLQFLFEYFSETQRNKGNFPGRFSGRQFSNSRSEMNVSTLELGDSALYLCPSSLAAGTGELFFGEGSRLTVL.

This clonotype was counted many times. This chain links TRBV20-1 with TRBJ1-4; D uncertain. This CDR3 is built from 15 residues. From germline, CDR1 is DFQATT and CDR2 SNEGSKA (reference sequence). The V end was cut by 6 bases, the J end by 1 base, with 15 bases between. The CDR3 loop reads CSAWGEGVTNEKLFF. For the CDR3, the DNA is TGCAGTGCCTGGGGTGAAGGTGTAACTAATGAAAAACTGTTTTTT.

V is TRBV10-3 and J is TRBJ1-1; no definite D call. Deletions cut 3 bases from V and 6 bases from J, with 11 bases between. CDR1 and CDR2 (germline): ENHRY, SYGVKD. CDR3 length: 13 amino acids. CDR3 in DNA: TGTGCCATCAGTGACCCGTTCGCCGCTGAAGCTTTCTTT. Amino acids: CAISDPFAAEAFF.

This clonotype showed up many times. This chain joins TRBV19 and TRBJ1-5; D gene ambiguous. Germline V lookup: CDR1 LNHDA, CDR2 SQIVND (reference sequence). The CDR3 is 15 residues long. Trimming cost V 5 bases and J 0 bases, with 11 bases left between them. CDR3 amino acids: CASSRPRVSNQPQHF. Written as DNA, the CDR3 is TGTGCCAGTAGTCGCCCTAGGGTTAGCAATCAGCCCCAGCATTTT.

V usage is TRBV27 and J usage is TRBJ1-2; TRBD1 matches at 7 bases. The CDR3 contains 15 residues. With V trimmed by 3 bases and J by 5 bases, 9 bases remained unmatched. CDR1 and CDR2 (germline): MNHEY, SMNVEV (reference sequence). CDR3 nucleotide sequence: TGTGCCAGCAGTTTTAGGGGGCAACCGGGGTATGGCTACACCTTC. It yields the protein CASSFRGQPGYGYTF.

The V call is TRBV9, the J call TRBJ2-7; D possibly corresponds to TRBD1 (5 bases). V was shortened by 0 bases and J by 2 bases, with 9 bases between the two germline ends. Per germline, CDR1 SGDLS and CDR2 YYNGEE. The CDR3 is 14 amino acids. This CDR3 is CASSVVQGAYEQYF. The CDR3 DNA reads as TGTGCCAGCAGCGTAGTCCAGGGTGCCTACGAGCAGTACTTC.

This clonotype came up a few times. V and J are TRBV6-5 and TRBJ1-1; 8 bases fit TRBD1. Per the germline V gene, CDR1 is MNHEY and CDR2 is SVGAGI. This CDR3 spans 15 amino acids. The V segment lost 5 bases and the J segment 0 bases; nucleotides outside the gene matches: 5. CDR3 amino acids: CASSHRGRMNTEAFF. CDR3 coding DNA: TGTGCCAGCAGTCACAGGGGGAGGATGAACACTGAAGCTTTCTTT.

This clonotype appeared a few times. Since a much larger clone is just one base distant, this may be a read error. The genes are TRBV20-1 and TRBJ1-3; tentatively, D is TRBD1 (5 bases). The germline V and J ends were trimmed by 6 bases and 0 bases, with 18 bases remaining between them. Germline assignment: CDR1 DFQATT and CDR2 SNEGSKA (reference sequence). CDR3 length: 16 amino acids. This CDR3 is CSASGRGTLSGNTIYF. CDR3 nucleotides: TGCAGTGCCAGTGGGAGGGGCACCCTCTCTGGAAACACCATATATTTT.

The sample holds many counts of this clonotype. The CDR3 coding sequence is TGTGCCAGTACCGAGAGGGGGGGAATCTACAATGAGCAGTTCTTC. Its protein product is CASTERGGIYNEQFF. The rearrangement joins TRBV19 to TRBJ2-1; maybe TRBD2 (7 bases). This CDR3 region has 15 residues. V lost 7 bases to trimming and J lost 3 bases, with 16 bases between them. Looked up from germline, CDR1 is LNHDA and CDR2 is SQIVND (reference sequence).

The chain recombines TRBV5-4 with TRBJ2-5; 7 positions agree with TRBD2. Per germline, CDR1 SGHNT and CDR2 YYREEE (reference sequence). The trim removed 3 bases at V and 2 bases at J, leaving 10 bases unmatched. The CDR3 runs 16 residues. CDR3 residues: CASSWGGGLVQETQYF. CDR3 sequence (DNA): TGTGCCAGCAGCTGGGGGGGAGGGCTAGTTCAAGAGACCCAGTACTTC. Full variable domain (missing parts from reference TRBV5-4 and TRBJ2-5): ETGVTQSPTHLIKTRGQQVTLRCSSQSGHNTVSWYQQALGQGPQFIFQYYREEENGRGNFPPRFSGLQFPNYSSELNVNALELDDSALYLCASSWGGGLVQETQYFGPGTRLLVL.

For this clonotype: The CDR3 end shows no conserved phenylalanine or tryptophan, and so a read error is likely. V usage is TRBV6-1 and J usage is TRBJ2-5; 10 nucleotides agree with TRBD2. This CDR3 has 16 amino acids. Looked up from germline, CDR1 is MNHNS and CDR2 is SASEGT. V was clipped by 5 bases and J by 5 bases; unmatched bases: 11. The CDR3 loop reads CASSPRGAGGRETQYL. CDR3 nucleotide sequence: TGTGCCAGCAGTCCCCGAGGAGCGGGGGGGCGGGAGACCCAGTACCTC.

V is TRBV9 and J is TRBJ2-3, with D perhaps given as TRBD1 or TRBD2 (6 bases each). V was pared by 4 bases and J by 5 bases, with 11 bases between. Germline lookup yields CDR1 SGDLS and CDR2 YYNGEE. CDR3 length: 13 residues. This CDR3 reads CASSTGAKDTQYF. In nucleotides, the CDR3 is TGTGCCAGCAGCACGGGGGCCAAAGATACGCAGTATTTT. Complete variable domain (other parts from reference TRBV9 and TRBJ2-3): DSGVTQTPKHLITATGQRVTLRCSPRSGDLSVYWYQQSLDQGLQFLIQYYNGEERAKGNILERFSAQQFPDLHSELNLSSLELGDSALYFCASSTGAKDTQYFGPGTRLTVL.

In this sample, this clonotype turned up many times. The chain is built from TRBV12-3 or TRBV12-4 and TRBJ1-1, with D tentatively TRBD1 (6 bases). Trimming took 3 bases from V and 5 from J, leaving 10 bases between them. This CDR3 comprises 13 residues. Here the CDR3 reads CASSFGGRTEAFF. The CDR3 DNA sequence: TGTGCCAGCAGTTTTGGGGGGCGGACTGAAGCTTTCTTT.

The chain uses TRBV15 and TRBJ2-5; 8 bases match TRBD2. The CDR3 spans 16 residues. Germline loops: CDR1 LNHNV, CDR2 YYDKDF (reference sequence). The junction had 9 bases not matched to a gene; V was cut back by 2 bases and J by 4 bases. CDR3 loop: CATSRTASGLPETQYF. CDR3 nucleotide sequence: TGTGCCACCAGCAGAACAGCTAGCGGGCTCCCAGAGACCCAGTACTTC.

This clonotype was observed many times. The chain recombines TRBV9 with TRBJ2-3, with TRBD2 identical over 12 bases. The CDR3 loop spans 18 amino acids. CDR1 is SGDLS and CDR2 is YYNGEE in the germline V gene. J was trimmed by 5 bases and V by 4 bases; bases with no gene match: 14. DNA of the CDR3: TGTGCCAGCAGCCCCGTAGCTAGCGGGGGGGCCATGGTAGATACGCAGTATTTT. Translating it yields CASSPVASGGAMVDTQYF.

Many counts were recorded for this clonotype. The chain is built from TRBV20-1 and TRBJ2-3; D is ambiguous. The germline gives CDR1 DFQATT, CDR2 SNEGSKA (reference sequence). The V end was cut by 6 bases, the J end by 0 bases, with 19 bases between. The length of the CDR3 is 16 residues. The CDR3 reads CSASGDGRRSTDTQYF. The DNA of the CDR3 is TGCAGTGCATCTGGGGATGGACGAAGGAGCACAGATACGCAGTATTTT.

V and J are TRBV2 and TRBJ2-5; TRBD1 might be the D (6 bases). The germline V gene has CDR1 SNHLY and CDR2 FYNNEI. V was trimmed by 3 bases and J by 1 base, leaving 9 bases between them. This CDR3 contains 14 residues. CDR3: CASSEGHSQETQYF. In DNA, the CDR3 is TGTGCCAGCAGTGAGGGACATTCCCAAGAGACCCAGTACTTC.

This clonotype was observed at least ten times. V gene TRBV20-1 combines with J gene TRBJ1-4, with a possible D match to TRBD1 (6 bases). The V and J ends lost 3 bases and 1 base respectively, with 15 bases between them. The CDR3 is made up of 16 amino acids. CDR1 and CDR2 (germline): DFQATT, SNEGSKA (reference sequence). CDR3 region: CSARDRGWGTNEKLFF. CDR3 sequence (DNA): TGCAGTGCTAGGGACAGAGGGTGGGGAACTAATGAAAAACTGTTTTTT.

The chain links TRBV19 to TRBJ2-3, with D possibly being TRBD2 (6 bases). V lost 3 bases to trimming and J lost 9 bases, with 16 bases between them. The CDR3 runs to 14 residues. Per germline, CDR1 LNHDA and CDR2 SQIVND (reference sequence). CDR3 sequence (DNA): TGTGCCAGTAGTATCGCCGCCGGCGGGGAAACGCAGTATTTT. It codes for CASSIAAGGETQYF.

This clonotype occurred many times. This chain's CDR3 is CASSLTGSQETQYF. The DNA of the CDR3 is TGTGCCAGCAGCCTAACAGGCTCCCAAGAGACCCAGTACTTC. The chain links TRBV7-2 to TRBJ2-5; weak D call: TRBD1 (5 bases). The CDR3 length is 14 residues. V lost 5 bases, J lost 1 base, and 11 bases lay in between. Germline CDR1 SGHTA, CDR2 FQGNSA. Full variable domain (rest looked up from reference TRBV7-2 and TRBJ2-5): GAGVSQSPSNKVTEKGKDVELRCDPISGHTALYWYRQSLGQGLEFLIYFQGNSAPDKSGLPSDRFSAERTGGSVSTLTIQRTQQEDSAVYLCASSLTGSQETQYFGPGTRLLVL.

J is TRBJ2-4 and V is TRBV6-4; D uncertain. Between the trimmed V and J ends, which lost 10 bases and 0 bases, there was a span of 13 bases. The CDR3 loop spans 14 amino acids. The germline V gene has CDR1 MRHNA and CDR2 SNTAGT. CDR3 sequence reads: CATLKLLAKNIQYF. In DNA, the CDR3 is TGTGCCACCCTTAAATTATTAGCCAAAAACATTCAGTACTTC.

At least ten counts were recorded for this clonotype. This sequence joins TRBV7-2 and TRBJ1-4; D unclear. V was cut by 5 bases and J by 7 bases, with 11 bases left in between. Per the germline V gene, CDR1 is SGHTA and CDR2 is FQGNSA. The CDR3 contains 13 residues. The CDR3 DNA is TGTGCCAGCAGCCTAAAAAGAAGTGAAAAACTGTTTTTT. It yields the protein CASSLKRSEKLFF.

A note on this clonotype: A read error may be the cause here, since a much bigger clone is one base away. The chain has TRBV6-1 and TRBJ1-2; TRBD1 is a possible D gene (6 bases). V lost 6 bases to trimming and J lost 3 bases, with 11 bases between them. CDR1 is MNHNS and CDR2 is SASEGT in the germline V gene. The CDR3 has 13 amino acids. The CDR3 is CASRTQGDYGYTF. In DNA, the CDR3 is TGTGCCAGCAGGACACAGGGTGACTATGGCTACACCTTC.

The rearrangement links TRBV19 to TRBJ2-3; possibly TRBD2 for D (5 bases). With 5 bases removed from V and 6 bases from J, the gap between germline ends came to 18 bases. CDR1 and CDR2 (germline): LNHDA, SQIVND (reference sequence). CDR3 size: 15 residues. The CDR3 DNA sequence: TGTGCCAGTAGTCCCGGAGGCCTTACCCCGGATACGCAGTATTTT. Protein: CASSPGGLTPDTQYF.

The CDR3 DNA reads TGTGCCAGCTCTGGGACGGGGGGCGAGAATCAGCCCCAGCATTTT. This encodes CASSGTGGENQPQHF. The chain couples TRBV7-2 to TRBJ1-5, with D perhaps TRBD1 (6 bases). CDR1 SGHTA and CDR2 FQGNSA come from the germline V gene. Between the trimmed V and J ends, which lost 8 bases and 4 bases, there was a span of 18 bases. This CDR3 comprises 15 residues.

The chain uses TRBV29-1 and TRBJ2-7; 7 nucleotides agree with TRBD1. This CDR3 has 13 amino acids. Looked up from germline, CDR1 is SQVTM and CDR2 is ANQGSEA. With V trimmed by 4 bases and J by 1 base, 4 bases remained unmatched. CDR3 in DNA: TGCAGCGTTGGCAGGGGACAGTCCTACGAGCAGTACTTC. Protein sequence: CSVGRGQSYEQYF.

The chain uses TRBV29-1 and TRBJ2-6; D ambiguous. Germline V gene lookup returns CDR1 SQVTM and CDR2 ANQGSEA. This CDR3 is 11 amino acids long. Trimming shortened V by 4 bases and J by 9 bases, and 7 bases separated the two germline ends. CDR3: CSVVRDNVLTF. In DNA, the CDR3 is TGCAGCGTTGTAAGGGACAACGTCCTGACTTTC. Supplemented by reference TRBV29-1 and TRBJ2-6, the full variable domain reads SAVISQKPSRDICQRGTSLTIQCQVDSQVTMMFWYRQQPGQSLTLIATANQGSEATYESGFVIDKFPISRPNLTFSTLTVSNMSPEDSSIYLCSVVRDNVLTFGAGSRLTVL.

This chain connects TRBV10-3 to TRBJ1-5, with unresolved D. Germline V gene data show CDR1 as ENHRY and CDR2 as SYGVKD. Between the trimmed V and J ends, which lost 4 bases and 3 bases, there was a span of 7 bases. This CDR3 is 13 amino acids long. The CDR3 reads CAISGTVNQPQHF. The CDR3 DNA is TGTGCCATCAGTGGAACAGTCAATCAGCCCCAGCATTTT.

This clonotype appeared many times. This chain connects TRBV5-1 to TRBJ2-5; D is uncertain. This CDR3 contains 12 residues. Per germline, CDR1 SGHRS and CDR2 YFSETQ. Trimming stripped 1 base from V and 4 bases from J, with 5 bases between. CDR3 amino acids: CASSLKRETQYF. CDR3 nucleotides: TGCGCCAGCAGCTTGAAGAGAGAGACCCAGTACTTC.